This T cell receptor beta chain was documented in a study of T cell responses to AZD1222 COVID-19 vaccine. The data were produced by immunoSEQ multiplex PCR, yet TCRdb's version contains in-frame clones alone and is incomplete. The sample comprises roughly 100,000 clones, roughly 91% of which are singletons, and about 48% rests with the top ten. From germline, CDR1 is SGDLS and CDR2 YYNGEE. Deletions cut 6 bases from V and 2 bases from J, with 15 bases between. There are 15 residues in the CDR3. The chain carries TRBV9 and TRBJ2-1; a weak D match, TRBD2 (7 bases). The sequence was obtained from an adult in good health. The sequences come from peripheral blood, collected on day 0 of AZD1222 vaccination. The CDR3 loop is CASNQAGAPYNEQFF. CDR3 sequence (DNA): TGTGCCAGCAACCAGGCGGGGGCCCCCTACAATGAGCAGTTCTTC.